This T cell receptor beta chain comes out of a study of radiotherapy plus CTLA-4 blockade in lung cancer. CDR3 length: 14 residues. Germline values: CDR1 MDHEN, CDR2 SYDVKM. V was cut by 5 bases and J by 4 bases, with 12 bases left in between. Sequencing was performed with immunoSEQ multiplex PCR; in TCRdb, only in-frame clones are kept and a portion is missing. The sample consists of around 80,000 clones, around 83% of them appearing once. The genes are TRBV28 and TRBJ1-3; maybe TRBD1 (6 bases). The TCR was taken from a human donor with non-small cell lung cancer who had stable disease on radiotherapy plus ipilimumab. This specimen was peripheral blood, taken from a patient treated with radiotherapy plus ipilimumab. The CDR3 DNA is TGTGCCAGCAGTAACAGGGCATCCGGAAACACCATATATTTT. Translation gives CASSNRASGNTIYF.